The clone carrying this TCR beta chain was observed a few times. As yet, its antigen is unknown. Germline CDR1 and CDR2: SGHRS and YFSETQ. The V gene lost 4 bases and the J gene lost 3 bases, with 20 bases spanning the gap. The CDR3 spans 16 residues. This sample was taken from a study of beta chain features in type 1 diabetes. Study background: Sorted cells numbering roughly 100,000,000 were examined across all samples.

The study's findings and limits: Over-representation of high TCR-expressing cells was a possible consequence of cDNA sequencing.

The sequenced template was cDNA made from the entire isolated RNA. Assay: immunoSEQ multiplex PCR; the TCRdb copy retains only in-frame clones and omits some. The table lists 810,000 or so clones, 17% of them singletons. It was via CD45RO/CCR7/CD25/CD127/CD95/CD27 that CD4+ naive, central memory, regulatory and stem cell-like memory cells were sorted. Purity (above 98%) was reached by all sorted populations. The sequence came from a young woman in good health. This chain connects TRBV5-1 to TRBJ2-7, with D perhaps being TRBD1 or TRBD2 (5 bases each). The sequenced material came from naive CD4+ T cells from blood. CDR3: CASSPARGSDVYEQYF. The CDR3 nucleotides read TGCGCCAGCAGCCCGGCTCGGGGCAGCGATGTCTACGAGCAGTACTTC.